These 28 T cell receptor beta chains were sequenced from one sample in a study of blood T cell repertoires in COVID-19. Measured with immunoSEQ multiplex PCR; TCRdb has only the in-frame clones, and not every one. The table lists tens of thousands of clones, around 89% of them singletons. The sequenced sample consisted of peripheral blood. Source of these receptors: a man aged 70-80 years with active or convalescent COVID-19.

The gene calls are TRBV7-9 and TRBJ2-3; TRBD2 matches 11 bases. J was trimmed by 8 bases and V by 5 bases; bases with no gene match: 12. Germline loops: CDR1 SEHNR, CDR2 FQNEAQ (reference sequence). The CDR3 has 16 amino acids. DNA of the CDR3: TGTGCCAGCAGCGCGAAGACTAGCGGGGCGAGGGGTACGCAGTATTTT. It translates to CASSAKTSGARGTQYF.

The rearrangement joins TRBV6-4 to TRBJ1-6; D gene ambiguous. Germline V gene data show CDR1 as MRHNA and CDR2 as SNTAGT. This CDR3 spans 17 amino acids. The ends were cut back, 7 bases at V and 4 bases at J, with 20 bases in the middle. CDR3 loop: CASTFKKAKRYNSPLHF. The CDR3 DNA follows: TGTGCCAGCACCTTCAAAAAGGCCAAGAGGTATAATTCACCCCTCCACTTT.

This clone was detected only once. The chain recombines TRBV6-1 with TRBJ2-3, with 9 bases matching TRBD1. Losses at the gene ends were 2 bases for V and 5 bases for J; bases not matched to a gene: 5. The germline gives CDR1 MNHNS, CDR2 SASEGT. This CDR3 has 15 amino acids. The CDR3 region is CASSELPGQGDTQYF. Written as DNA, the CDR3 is TGTGCCAGCAGTGAACTCCCGGGACAGGGAGATACGCAGTATTTT.

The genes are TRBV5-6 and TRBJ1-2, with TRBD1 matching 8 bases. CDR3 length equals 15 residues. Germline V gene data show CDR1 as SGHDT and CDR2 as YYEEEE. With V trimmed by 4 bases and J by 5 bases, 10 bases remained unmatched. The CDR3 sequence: CASSPTGTGQYGYTF. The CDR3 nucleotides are TGTGCCAGCAGCCCTACCGGGACAGGCCAATATGGCTACACCTTC. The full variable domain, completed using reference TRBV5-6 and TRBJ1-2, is DAGVTQSPTHLIKTRGQQVTLRCSPKSGHDTVSWYQQALGQGPQFIFQYYEEEERQRGNFPDRFSGHQFPNYSSELNVNALLLGDSALYLCASSPTGTGQYGYTFGSGTRLTVV.

The CDR3 nucleotides are TGCAGTGCTAGTTCCGGGACAAACTATGGCTACACCTTC. This gives the protein CSASSGTNYGYTF. The chain employs TRBV20-1 and TRBJ1-2, with TRBD1 as a possible D gene (6 bases). Germline values: CDR1 DFQATT, CDR2 SNEGSKA (reference sequence). This CDR3 has 13 residues. With 3 bases removed from V and 2 bases from J, the gap between germline ends came to 10 bases.

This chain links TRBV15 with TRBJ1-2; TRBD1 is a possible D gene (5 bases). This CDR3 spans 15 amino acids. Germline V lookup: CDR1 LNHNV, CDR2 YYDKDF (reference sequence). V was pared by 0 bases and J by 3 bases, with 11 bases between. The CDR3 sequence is CATSRDRVGDYGYTF. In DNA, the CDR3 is TGTGCCACCAGCAGAGATCGGGTAGGGGACTATGGCTACACCTTC.

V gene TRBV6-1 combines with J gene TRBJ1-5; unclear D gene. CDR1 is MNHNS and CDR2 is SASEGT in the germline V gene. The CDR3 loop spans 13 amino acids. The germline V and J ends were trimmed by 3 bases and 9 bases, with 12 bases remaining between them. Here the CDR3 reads CASSELGVGPQHF. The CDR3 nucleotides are TGTGCCAGCAGTGAGCTGGGAGTTGGGCCCCAGCATTTT.

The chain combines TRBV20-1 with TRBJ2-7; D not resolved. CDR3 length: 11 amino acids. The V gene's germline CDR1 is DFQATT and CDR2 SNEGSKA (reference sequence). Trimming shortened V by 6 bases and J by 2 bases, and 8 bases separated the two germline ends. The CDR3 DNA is TGCAGTGCCCTTTCCCCCTACGAGCAGTACTTC. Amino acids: CSALSPYEQYF.

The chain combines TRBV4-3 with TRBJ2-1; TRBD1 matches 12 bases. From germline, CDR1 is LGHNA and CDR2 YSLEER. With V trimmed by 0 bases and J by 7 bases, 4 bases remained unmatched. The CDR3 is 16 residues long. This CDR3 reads CASSQDGTGGWNEQFF. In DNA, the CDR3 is TGCGCCAGCAGCCAAGATGGGACAGGGGGCTGGAATGAGCAGTTCTTC.

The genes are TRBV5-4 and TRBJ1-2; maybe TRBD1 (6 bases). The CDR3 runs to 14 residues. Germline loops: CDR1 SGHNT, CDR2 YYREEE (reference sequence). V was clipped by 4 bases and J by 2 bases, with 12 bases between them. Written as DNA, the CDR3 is TGTGCCAGCAGCCGCGGGGGGGCCAACTATGGCTACACCTTC. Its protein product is CASSRGGANYGYTF.

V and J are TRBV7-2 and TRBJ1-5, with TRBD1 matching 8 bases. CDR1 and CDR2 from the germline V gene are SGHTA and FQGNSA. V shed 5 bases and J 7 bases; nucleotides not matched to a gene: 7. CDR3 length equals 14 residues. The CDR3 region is CASSLGQGGQPQHF. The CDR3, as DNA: TGTGCCAGCAGCCTAGGACAGGGTGGACAGCCCCAGCATTTT.

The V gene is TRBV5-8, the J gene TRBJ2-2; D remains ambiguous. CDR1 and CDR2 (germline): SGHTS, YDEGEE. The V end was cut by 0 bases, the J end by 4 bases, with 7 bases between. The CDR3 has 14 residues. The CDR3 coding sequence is TGTGCCAGCAGCTTGGACAGAATCACCGGGGAGCTGTTTTTT. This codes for CASSLDRITGELFF.

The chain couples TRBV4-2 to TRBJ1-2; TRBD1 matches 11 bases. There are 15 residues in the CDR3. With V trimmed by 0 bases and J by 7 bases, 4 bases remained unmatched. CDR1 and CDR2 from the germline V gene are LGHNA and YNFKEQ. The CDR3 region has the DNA TGTGCCAGCAGCCAAGAAGGACAGGGGGCGGGTGGCTACACCTTC. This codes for CASSQEGQGAGGYTF.

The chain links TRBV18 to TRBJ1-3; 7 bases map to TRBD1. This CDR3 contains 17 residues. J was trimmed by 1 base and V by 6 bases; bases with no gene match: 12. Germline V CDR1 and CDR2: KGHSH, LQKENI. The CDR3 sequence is CASSQDTGAMSGNTIYF. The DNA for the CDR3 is TGTGCCAGCTCCCAAGATACAGGGGCCATGTCTGGAAACACCATATATTTT.

Written as DNA, the CDR3 is TGCAGCGTTGATAGAACTAGCGGGAGGGCGTCCTACGAGCAGTACTTC. Its protein product is CSVDRTSGRASYEQYF. The chain has TRBV29-1 and TRBJ2-7; TRBD2 matches 13 bases. The CDR3 runs to 16 residues. Per the germline V gene, CDR1 is SQVTM and CDR2 is ANQGSEA. The V segment lost 3 bases and the J segment 1 base; nucleotides outside the gene matches: 6.

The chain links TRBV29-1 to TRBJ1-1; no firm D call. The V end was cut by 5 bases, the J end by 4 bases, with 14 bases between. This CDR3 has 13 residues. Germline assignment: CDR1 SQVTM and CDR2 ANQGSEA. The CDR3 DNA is TGCAGCGTTTGCTCGAGGTTGGGCACTGAAGCTTTCTTT. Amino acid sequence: CSVCSRLGTEAFF.

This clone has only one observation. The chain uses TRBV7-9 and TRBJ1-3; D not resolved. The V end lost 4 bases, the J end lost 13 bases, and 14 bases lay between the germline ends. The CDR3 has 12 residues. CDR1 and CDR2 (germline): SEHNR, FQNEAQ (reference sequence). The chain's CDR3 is CASSSLGMPIYF. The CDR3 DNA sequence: TGTGCCAGCAGCTCCCTCGGGATGCCAATATATTTT.

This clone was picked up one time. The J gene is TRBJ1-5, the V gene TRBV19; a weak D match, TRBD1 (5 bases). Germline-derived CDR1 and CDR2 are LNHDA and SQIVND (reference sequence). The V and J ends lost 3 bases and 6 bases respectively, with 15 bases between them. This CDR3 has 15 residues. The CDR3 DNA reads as TGTGCCAGTAGTATGTTTGGGGGGGATTTTCAGCCCCAGCATTTT. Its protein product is CASSMFGGDFQPQHF. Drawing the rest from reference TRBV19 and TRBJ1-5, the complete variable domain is DGGITQSPKYLFRKEGQNVTLSCEQNLNHDAMYWYRQDPGQGLRLIYYSQIVNDFQKGDIAEGYSVSREKKESFPLTVTSAQKNPTAFYLCASSMFGGDFQPQHFGDGTRLSIL.

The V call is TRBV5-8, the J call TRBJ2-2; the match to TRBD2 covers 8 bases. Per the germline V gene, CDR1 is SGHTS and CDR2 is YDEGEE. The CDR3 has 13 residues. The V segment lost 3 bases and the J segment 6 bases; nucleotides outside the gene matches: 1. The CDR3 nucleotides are TGTGCCAGCAGCTCGGGAGGGCCCGGGGAGCTGTTTTTT. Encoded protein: CASSSGGPGELFF. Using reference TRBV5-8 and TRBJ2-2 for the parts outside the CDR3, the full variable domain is EAGVTQSPTHLIKTRGQQATLRCSPISGHTSVYWYQQALGLGLQFLLWYDEGEERNRGNFPPRFSGRQFPNYSSELNVNALELEDSALYLCASSSGGPGELFFGEGSRLTVL.

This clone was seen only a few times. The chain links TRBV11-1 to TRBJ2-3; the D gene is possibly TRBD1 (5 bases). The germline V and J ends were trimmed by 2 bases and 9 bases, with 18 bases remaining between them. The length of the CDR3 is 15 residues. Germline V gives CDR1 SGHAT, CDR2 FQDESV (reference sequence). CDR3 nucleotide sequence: TGTGCCAGCAGCTTATATCCGGGCCGGTCAGGGACGCAGTATTTT. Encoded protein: CASSLYPGRSGTQYF.

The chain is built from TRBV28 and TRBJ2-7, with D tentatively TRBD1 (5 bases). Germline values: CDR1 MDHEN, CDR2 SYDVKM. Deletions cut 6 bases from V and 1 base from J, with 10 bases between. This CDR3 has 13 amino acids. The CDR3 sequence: CASSRDRSYEQYF. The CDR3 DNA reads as TGTGCCAGCAGCCGAGACAGATCCTACGAGCAGTACTTC.

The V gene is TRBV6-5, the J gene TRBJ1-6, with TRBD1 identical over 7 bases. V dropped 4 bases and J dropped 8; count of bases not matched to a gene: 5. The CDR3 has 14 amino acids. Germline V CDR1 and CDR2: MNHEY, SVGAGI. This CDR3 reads CASSWDSHYSPLHF. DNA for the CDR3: TGTGCCAGCAGTTGGGACAGCCACTATTCACCCCTCCACTTT.

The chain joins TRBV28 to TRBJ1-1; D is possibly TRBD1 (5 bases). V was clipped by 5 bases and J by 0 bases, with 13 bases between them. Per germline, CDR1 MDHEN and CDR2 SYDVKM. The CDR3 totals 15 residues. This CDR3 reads CASSGTGWMNTEAFF. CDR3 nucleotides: TGTGCCAGCAGTGGTACAGGTTGGATGAACACTGAAGCTTTCTTT.

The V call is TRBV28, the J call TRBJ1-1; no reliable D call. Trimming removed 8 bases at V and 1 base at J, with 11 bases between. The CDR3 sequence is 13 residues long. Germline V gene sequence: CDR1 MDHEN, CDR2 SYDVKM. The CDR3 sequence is CASRGVANTEAFF. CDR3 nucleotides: TGTGCCAGCCGCGGGGTTGCGAACACTGAAGCTTTCTTT.

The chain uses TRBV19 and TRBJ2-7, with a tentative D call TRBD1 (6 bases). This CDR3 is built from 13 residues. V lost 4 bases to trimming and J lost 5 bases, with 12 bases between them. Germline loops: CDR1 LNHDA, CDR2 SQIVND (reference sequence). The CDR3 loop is CASSRQRDNEQYF. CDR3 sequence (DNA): TGTGCCAGTAGTAGACAGAGGGACAACGAGCAGTACTTC.

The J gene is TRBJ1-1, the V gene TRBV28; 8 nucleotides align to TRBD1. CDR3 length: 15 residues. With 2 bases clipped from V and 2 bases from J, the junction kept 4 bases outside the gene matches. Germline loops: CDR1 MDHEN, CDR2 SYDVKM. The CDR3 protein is CASSLQGAGNTEAFF. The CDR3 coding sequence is TGTGCCAGCAGTTTACAGGGGGCAGGAAACACTGAAGCTTTCTTT.

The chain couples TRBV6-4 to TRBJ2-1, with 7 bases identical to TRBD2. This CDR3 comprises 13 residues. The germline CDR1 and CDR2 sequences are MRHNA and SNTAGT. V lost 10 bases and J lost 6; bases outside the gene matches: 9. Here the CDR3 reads CATSGPGGNEQFF. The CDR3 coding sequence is TGTGCCACCTCCGGGCCGGGAGGCAATGAGCAGTTCTTC.

CDR3 nucleotide sequence: TGTGCCAGCAGTCACACAGGGGGCCCCACAGATACGCAGTATTTT. Translated: CASSHTGGPTDTQYF. The rearrangement links TRBV6-5 to TRBJ2-3; TRBD1 matches at 9 bases. This CDR3 has 15 amino acids. Germline CDR1 reads MNHEY; CDR2 reads SVGAGI. The ends lost 5 bases at V and 2 bases at J; junction bases unmatched: 5.